The 9 T cell receptor beta chains below were found in one sample sequenced in a study of control samples from healthy donors and cancer patients. The table came from immunoSEQ multiplex PCR; TCRdb's copy has only in-frame clones and leaves some out. The sample lists about 83,000 clones; 91% were seen once. Sequencing was done on a sample of blood. These receptors were obtained from a man aged 25-40 years in good health.

J is TRBJ2-3 and V is TRBV30; TRBD2 matches 10 bases. This CDR3 comprises 15 residues. CDR1 and CDR2 from the germline V gene are GTSNPN and SVGIG (reference sequence). With V trimmed by 0 bases and J by 1 base, 1 base remained unmatched. DNA for the CDR3: TGTGCCTGGAGTGTAGCGGGGGGGGGCACAGATACGCAGTATTTT. This encodes CAWSVAGGGTDTQYF.

The V and J genes are TRBV5-1 and TRBJ1-2; perhaps TRBD1 as D (5 bases). The CDR3 is 15 residues long. Germline V gene lookup returns CDR1 SGHRS and CDR2 YFSETQ. Trimming pared 4 bases from V and 6 bases from J, leaving 19 bases between. This CDR3 is CASSPPLGDADGYTF. The CDR3 nucleotides are TGCGCCAGCAGCCCCCCCTTAGGGGATGCGGATGGCTACACCTTC.

This chain connects TRBV4-1 to TRBJ2-5, with 8 bases fitting TRBD1. This CDR3 is built from 16 residues. The germline V gene encodes CDR1 MGHRA and CDR2 YSYEKL. The V and J ends lost 0 bases and 7 bases, in that order; junction bases with no gene match: 10. DNA of the CDR3: TGCGCCAGCAGCCAAGAGATAAGGACAGGGTCAGGGACCCAGTACTTC. Amino acids: CASSQEIRTGSGTQYF.

The chain employs TRBV7-8 and TRBJ2-1; D gene uncertain. The CDR3 loop spans 11 amino acids. The V end lost 2 bases, the J end lost 5 bases, and 1 base lay between the germline ends. The V gene's germline CDR1 is SGHVS and CDR2 FQNEAQ. The CDR3 loop reads CASSLHNEQFF. The CDR3 DNA follows: TGTGCCAGCAGCTTACACAATGAGCAGTTCTTC.

DNA of the CDR3: TGTGCCAGTAGTATAAGTACGGGGGTCACCGGGGAGCTGTTTTTT. Protein sequence: CASSISTGVTGELFF. The chain has TRBV19 and TRBJ2-2; D perhaps matches TRBD2 (6 bases). Trimming pared 2 bases from V and 4 bases from J, leaving 11 bases between. The CDR3 runs 15 residues. Germline values: CDR1 LNHDA, CDR2 SQIVND (reference sequence).

The gene calls are TRBV6-5 and TRBJ2-7; 7 bases map to TRBD2. This CDR3 has 13 amino acids. CDR1 and CDR2 (germline): MNHEY, SVGAGI. The J segment lost 5 bases and the V segment lost 8 bases, leaving 9 bases of the junction unmatched. The CDR3 sequence: CASAEFGGNEQYF. CDR3 coding DNA: TGTGCCAGCGCAGAGTTCGGGGGGAACGAGCAGTACTTC.

This chain joins TRBV30 and TRBJ2-2; D is perhaps TRBD1 or TRBD2 (6 bases each). The CDR3 is 14 residues long. Germline V gene lookup returns CDR1 GTSNPN and CDR2 SVGIG (reference sequence). Trimming pared 3 bases from V and 4 bases from J, leaving 12 bases between. The CDR3 coding sequence is TGTGCCTGGAGACAGGGAGGAGGCACCGGGGAGCTGTTTTTT. Its protein product is CAWRQGGGTGELFF.

In this sample, this clone turned up once. The same CDR3 arises from other DNA sequences in this sample as well. This sequence joins TRBV29-1 and TRBJ1-2; maybe TRBD1 (6 bases). Trimming cost V 4 bases and J 8 bases, with 17 bases left between them. CDR3 length: 13 amino acids. Germline V gene data show CDR1 as SQVTM and CDR2 as ANQGSEA. CDR3 protein: CSVAGGAGGGYTF. CDR3 in DNA: TGCAGCGTTGCCGGGGGCGCGGGGGGGGGCTACACCTTC.

V is TRBV7-9 and J is TRBJ2-5; 8 bases are a match to TRBD2. The V segment lost 5 bases and the J segment 2 bases; nucleotides outside the gene matches: 10. This CDR3 has 16 amino acids. Per the germline V gene, CDR1 is SEHNR and CDR2 is FQNEAQ (reference sequence). CDR3 region: CASSPISSGIQETQYF. The CDR3, as DNA: TGTGCCAGCAGCCCGATCAGTAGCGGGATACAAGAGACCCAGTACTTC.